This TCR beta chain came from a study of Graves' ophthalmopathy and Graves' hyperthyroidism (dated by TCRdb to the late 2010s). For the wider study: Peripheral blood samples were taken at the time of initial diagnosis, before any treatment was given. The study used signatures of the TCR beta repertoire to tell Graves' ophthalmopathy apart from Graves' hyperthyroidism and to predict which patients would progress to ophthalmopathy. In total, over 130 blood samples were TCR-sequenced: 43 ophthalmopathy, some 75 hyperthyroidism and roughly 17 hyperthyroidism-to-ophthalmopathy patients. A discovery set of 100 or so patients (43 ophthalmopathy, approximately 58 stable hyperthyroidism) was enrolled to explore V-J signatures distinguishing ophthalmopathy from hyperthyroidism. For independent validation, a separate cohort was made up of around 18 hyperthyroidism patients plus 17 patients who later progressed from hyperthyroidism to ophthalmopathy. In about six hyperthyroidism patients, the T-cell repertoires found in thyroid tissue were compared with those found in blood. After sampling, hyperthyroidism patients received methimazole starting at 30 mg daily, and ophthalmopathy patients received high-dose intravenous methylprednisolone. Overall study outcomes, separate from this receptor: Sample size was not statistically predetermined, and group allocation was not concealed from the investigators. Most expanded thyroid clonotypes with frequency above 0.001 were also detected in blood, suggesting blood repertoires may reflect the thyroid immune response. In validation, the model predicted ophthalmopathy progression with 70.59% sensitivity and 72.22% specificity; some twelve predicted patients were CT-confirmed with GO in a median of around 6.5 months. In cross-validation, the 13-signature model distinguished ophthalmopathy from stable hyperthyroidism with 87.88% sensitivity and about 81% specificity, while in the test set the corresponding values were roughly 80% and 75%.

For repertoire sequencing, TCR beta CDR3 regions were amplified from RNA transcripts. HTBI primers and the Qiagen OneStep RT-PCR kit were used in a first-round RT-PCR, which was followed by a second-round multiplex PCR, size selection and purification. Libraries were sequenced on an Illumina HiSeq2000 using paired-end 100 bp reads. The authors processed their data as follows. SOAPnuke was used to process the reads, throwing out any read that had adapters, had uncalled bases, had a mean Phred below 15, or lacked an exact constant-primer or identifier match. High-quality paired reads were merged with COPE v1.2.5. Each unique nucleotide sequence was defined as a clonotype, and clonotypes were aligned to IMGT TRB V, D and J references with MiTCR v1.1. The analysis was limited to V-J combinations with a frequency above 0.0001, which together covered roughly 99% of the repertoires. A TCR clonal expansion and chaos score per V-J combination was defined as the ratio of F50 clonal expansion to chaos observed in the TCRdist matrix. Welch's t-statistics and random forest were used to narrow the features down to approximately twelve V-J combinations, which were then fed into a naive Bayes classifier. The similarity between thyroid and blood repertoires was quantified using the Morisita-Horn index. The public reads were reprocessed in TCRdb via fastp at Q25 and MiXCR, keeping in-frame beta chains. Each entry merges the rows of one CDR3 protein and shows their most common DNA and genes. These V and J calls rely on TCRdb rather than the paper's analysis. For this sample the table gives 650,000 to 900,000 distinct CDR3 sequences, of which about 44% were detected only once. The ten largest clones add up to less than 55% of the sample.

Ophthalmopathy patients had moderately to severely active disease, Clinical Activity Score of at least 3, NOSPECS grade of at least 4, and disease duration under 3 months. Patients with other autoimmune diseases, uncontrolled infections, pregnancy or lactation were excluded from the study. Clinical symptoms, serum thyroxine, TRAb, thyroid ultrasound and orbital computed tomography formed the basis of the diagnosis. Ficoll-Paque density gradient centrifugation was used to isolate PBMCs from 8.5 to 10 ml of fresh peripheral blood. Trizol reagent was used to extract the total RNA, and its quality was then checked on an Agilent 2100 Bioanalyzer. This clonotype was seen only a few times. What antigen it recognizes has not been identified. Per-base qualities were not stored, and no clone one base away is much larger. V gives up 1 base and J gives up 5 bases, and the segment between their germline ends measures 12 bases. From its cysteine to its phenylalanine, the CDR3 spans 16 amino acids. The only DNA kept is the CDR3, 48 bases in frame from the first base. The germline V gene gives CDR1 as SGHAT and CDR2 as FQNNGV.

The clonotype comes from an adult man with Graves' ophthalmopathy. The source material was peripheral blood. The rearrangement combines TRBV11-2 with TRBJ1-6; confidence is insufficient to name the D gene. The nucleotide sequence reads as follows: TGTGCCAGCAGCTTAGTCCTTCCGGGTAATAATTCACCCCTCCACTTT. Its translation reads: CASSLVLPGNNSPLHF. Where the CDR3 stops, the reference TRBV11-2 and TRBJ1-6 genes take over; the full variable domain is EAGVAQSPRYKIIEKRQSVAFWCNPISGHATLYWYQQILGQGPKLLIQFQNNGVVDDSQLPKDRFSAERLKGVDSTLKIQPAKLEDSAVYLCASSLVLPGNNSPLHFGNGTRLTVT.